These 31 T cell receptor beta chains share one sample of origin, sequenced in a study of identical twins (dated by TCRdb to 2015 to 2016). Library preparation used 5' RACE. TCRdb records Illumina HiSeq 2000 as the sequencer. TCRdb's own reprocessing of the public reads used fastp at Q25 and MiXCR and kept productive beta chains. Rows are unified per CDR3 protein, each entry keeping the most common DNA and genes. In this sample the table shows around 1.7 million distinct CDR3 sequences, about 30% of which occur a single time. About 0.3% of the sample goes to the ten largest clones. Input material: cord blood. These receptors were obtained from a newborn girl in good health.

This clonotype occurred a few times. The CDR3 spells CASSLMGDSSYNSPLHF. The CDR3 DNA reads TGTGCCAGCAGCTTAATGGGGGACAGCTCCTATAATTCACCCCTCCACTTT. The rearrangement links TRBV7-2 to TRBJ1-6, with 7 bases that match TRBD1. CDR1 and CDR2 from the germline V gene are SGHTA and FQGNSA. V shed 2 bases, J shed 0 bases, and the junction held 4 bases outside the gene matches. CDR3 size: 17 residues. Variable domain in full (rest from reference TRBV7-2 and TRBJ1-6): GAGVSQSPSNKVTEKGKDVELRCDPISGHTALYWYRQSLGQGLEFLIYFQGNSAPDKSGLPSDRFSAERTGGSVSTLTIQRTQQEDSAVYLCASSLMGDSSYNSPLHFGNGTRLTVT.

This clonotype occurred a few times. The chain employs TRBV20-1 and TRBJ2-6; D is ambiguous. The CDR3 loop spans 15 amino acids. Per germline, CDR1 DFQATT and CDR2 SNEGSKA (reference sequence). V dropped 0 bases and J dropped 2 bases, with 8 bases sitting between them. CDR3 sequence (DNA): TGCAGTGCTAGAGATCGAGTAACTGGGGCCAACGTCCTGACTTTC. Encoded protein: CSARDRVTGANVLTF.

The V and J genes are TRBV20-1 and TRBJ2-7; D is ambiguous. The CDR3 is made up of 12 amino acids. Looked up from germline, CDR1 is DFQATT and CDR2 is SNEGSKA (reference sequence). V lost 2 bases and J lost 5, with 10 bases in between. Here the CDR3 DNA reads TGCAGTGCTAGAAGTTCGTCCCACGAGCAGTACTTC. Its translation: CSARSSSHEQYF.

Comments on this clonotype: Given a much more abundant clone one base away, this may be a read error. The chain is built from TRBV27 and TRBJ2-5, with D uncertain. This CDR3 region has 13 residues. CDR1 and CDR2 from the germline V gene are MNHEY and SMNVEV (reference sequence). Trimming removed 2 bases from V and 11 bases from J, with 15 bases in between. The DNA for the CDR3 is TGTGCCAGCAGTTTAGATTCCACCTACGGGCAGTACTTC. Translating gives CASSLDSTYGQYF.

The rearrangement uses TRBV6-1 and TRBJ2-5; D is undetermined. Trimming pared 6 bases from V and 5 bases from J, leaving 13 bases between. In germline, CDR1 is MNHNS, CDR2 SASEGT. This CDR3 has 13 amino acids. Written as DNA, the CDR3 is TGTGCCAGCAGGCCCGATATGGCGGAGACCCAGTACTTC. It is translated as CASRPDMAETQYF.

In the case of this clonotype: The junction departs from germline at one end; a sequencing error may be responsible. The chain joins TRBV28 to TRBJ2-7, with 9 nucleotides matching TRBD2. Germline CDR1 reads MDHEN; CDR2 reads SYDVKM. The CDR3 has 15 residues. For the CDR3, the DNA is TGTGCCAGCATTCAAGCGGGAGGCAATTCCTACGGGCAGTACTTC. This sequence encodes CASIQAGGNSYGQYF.

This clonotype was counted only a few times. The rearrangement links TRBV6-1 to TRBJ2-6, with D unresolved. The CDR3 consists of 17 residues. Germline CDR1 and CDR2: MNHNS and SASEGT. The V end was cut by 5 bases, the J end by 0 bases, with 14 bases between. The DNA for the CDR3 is TGTGCCAGCAGTCCGCTCCTCCTAACCTCTGGGGCCAACGTCCTGACTTTC. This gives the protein CASSPLLLTSGANVLTF.

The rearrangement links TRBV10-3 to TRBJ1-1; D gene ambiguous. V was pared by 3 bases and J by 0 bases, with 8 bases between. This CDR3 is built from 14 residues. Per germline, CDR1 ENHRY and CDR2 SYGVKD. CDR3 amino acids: CAISEGRLNTEAFF. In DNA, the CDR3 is TGTGCCATCAGTGAAGGACGGTTGAACACTGAAGCTTTCTTT.

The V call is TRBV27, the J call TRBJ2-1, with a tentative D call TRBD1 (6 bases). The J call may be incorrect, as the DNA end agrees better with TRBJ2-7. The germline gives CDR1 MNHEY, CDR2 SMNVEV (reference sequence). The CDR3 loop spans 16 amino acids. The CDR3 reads CASTQGLASSYNEQYF. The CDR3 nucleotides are TGTGCCAGCACCCAGGGGCTAGCCAGCTCCTACAATGAGCAGTACTTC.

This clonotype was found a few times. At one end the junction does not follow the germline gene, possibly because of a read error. The CDR3 spells CASSPGLFQETQYF. The CDR3 DNA follows: TGTGCTAGCAGCCCCGGACTTTTCCAAGAGACCCAGTACTTC. The rearrangement joins TRBV7-7 to TRBJ2-5; D possibly corresponds to TRBD2 (5 bases). Per germline, CDR1 SSHAT and CDR2 FNYEAQ (reference sequence). The CDR3 is made up of 14 amino acids.

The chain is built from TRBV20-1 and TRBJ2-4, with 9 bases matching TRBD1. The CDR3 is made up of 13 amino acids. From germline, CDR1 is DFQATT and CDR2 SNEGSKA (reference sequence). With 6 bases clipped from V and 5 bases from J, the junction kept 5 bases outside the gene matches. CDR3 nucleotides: TGCAGTGCAATATACAGGGGGCAAAACATTCAGTACTTC. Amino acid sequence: CSAIYRGQNIQYF.

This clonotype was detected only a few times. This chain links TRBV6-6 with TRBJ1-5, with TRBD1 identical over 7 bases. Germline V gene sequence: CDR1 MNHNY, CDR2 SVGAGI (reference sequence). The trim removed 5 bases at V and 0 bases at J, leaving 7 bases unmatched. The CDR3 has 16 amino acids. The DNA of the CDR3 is TGTGCCAGCAGTGTCTACAGGGGTTATAGCAATCAGCCCCAGCATTTT. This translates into CASSVYRGYSNQPQHF.

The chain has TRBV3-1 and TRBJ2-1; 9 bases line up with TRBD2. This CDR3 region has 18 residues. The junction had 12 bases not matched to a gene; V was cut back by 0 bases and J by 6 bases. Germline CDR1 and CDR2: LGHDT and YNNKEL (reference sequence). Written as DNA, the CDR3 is TGTGCCAGCAGCCAAGATCGGGACTGGAGCGGGAGGCGCAATGAGCAGTTCTTC. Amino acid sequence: CASSQDRDWSGRRNEQFF.

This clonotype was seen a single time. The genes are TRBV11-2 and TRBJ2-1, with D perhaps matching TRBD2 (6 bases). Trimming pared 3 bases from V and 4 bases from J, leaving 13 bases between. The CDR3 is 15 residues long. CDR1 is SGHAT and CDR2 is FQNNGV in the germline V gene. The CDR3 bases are TGTGCCAGCAGCTTCCTTGGTGGGAGGTACAATGAGCAGTTCTTC. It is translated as CASSFLGGRYNEQFF. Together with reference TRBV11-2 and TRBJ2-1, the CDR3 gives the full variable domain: EAGVAQSPRYKIIEKRQSVAFWCNPISGHATLYWYQQILGQGPKLLIQFQNNGVVDDSQLPKDRFSAERLKGVDSTLKIQPAKLEDSAVYLCASSFLGGRYNEQFFGPGTRLTVL.

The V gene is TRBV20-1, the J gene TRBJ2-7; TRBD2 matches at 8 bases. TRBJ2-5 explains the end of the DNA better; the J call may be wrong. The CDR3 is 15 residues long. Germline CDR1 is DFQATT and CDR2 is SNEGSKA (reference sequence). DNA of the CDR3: TGCAGTGCTAGAGATTGGGCGACTAGCGTGGAGACCCAGTACTTC. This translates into CSARDWATSVETQYF.

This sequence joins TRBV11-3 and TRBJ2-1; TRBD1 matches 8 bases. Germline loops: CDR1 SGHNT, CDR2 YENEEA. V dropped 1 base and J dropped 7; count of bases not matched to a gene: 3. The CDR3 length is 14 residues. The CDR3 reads CASSLVQGANEQFF. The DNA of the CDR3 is TGTGCCAGCAGCTTAGTGCAGGGGGCGAATGAGCAGTTCTTC.

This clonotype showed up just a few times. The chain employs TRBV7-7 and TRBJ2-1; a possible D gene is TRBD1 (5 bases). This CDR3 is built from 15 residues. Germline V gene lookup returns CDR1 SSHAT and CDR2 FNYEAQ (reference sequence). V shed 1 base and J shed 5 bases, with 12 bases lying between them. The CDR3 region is CASSLGYSRDNEQFF. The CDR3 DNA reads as TGTGCCAGCAGCTTAGGTTATTCCAGGGACAATGAGCAGTTCTTC. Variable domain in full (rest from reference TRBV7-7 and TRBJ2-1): GAGVSQSPRYKVTKRGQDVTLRCDPISSHATLYWYQQALGQGPEFLTYFNYEAQPDKSGLPSDRFSAERPEGSISTLTIQRTEQRDSAMYRCASSLGYSRDNEQFFGPGTRLTVL.

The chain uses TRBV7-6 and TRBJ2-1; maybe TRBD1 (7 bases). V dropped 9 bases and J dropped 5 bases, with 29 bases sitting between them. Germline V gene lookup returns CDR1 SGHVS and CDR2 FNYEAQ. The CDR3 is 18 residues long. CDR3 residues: CASALGWREKQGNNEQFF. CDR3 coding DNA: TGTGCCAGTGCACTAGGCTGGCGGGAAAAACAGGGGAACAATGAGCAGTTCTTC.

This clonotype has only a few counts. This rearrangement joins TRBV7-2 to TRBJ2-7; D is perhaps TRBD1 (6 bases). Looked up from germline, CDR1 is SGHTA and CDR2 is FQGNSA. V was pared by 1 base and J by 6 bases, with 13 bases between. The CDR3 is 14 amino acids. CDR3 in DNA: TGTGCCAGCAGCTTAGAACGGTGGGGGCTCGAGCAGTACTTC. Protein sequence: CASSLERWGLEQYF.

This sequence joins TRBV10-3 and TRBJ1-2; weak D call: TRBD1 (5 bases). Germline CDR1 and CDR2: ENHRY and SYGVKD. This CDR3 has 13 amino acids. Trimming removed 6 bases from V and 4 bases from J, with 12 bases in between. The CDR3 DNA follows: TGTGCCATCAGCCCGGGACTGATCTATGGCTACACCTTC. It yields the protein CAISPGLIYGYTF.

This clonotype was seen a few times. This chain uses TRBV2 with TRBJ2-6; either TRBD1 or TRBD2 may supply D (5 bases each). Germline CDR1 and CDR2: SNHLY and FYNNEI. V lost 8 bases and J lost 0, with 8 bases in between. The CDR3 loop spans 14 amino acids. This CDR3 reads CASGTFSGANVLTF. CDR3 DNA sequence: TGTGCCAGCGGGACCTTCTCTGGGGCCAACGTCCTGACTTTC.

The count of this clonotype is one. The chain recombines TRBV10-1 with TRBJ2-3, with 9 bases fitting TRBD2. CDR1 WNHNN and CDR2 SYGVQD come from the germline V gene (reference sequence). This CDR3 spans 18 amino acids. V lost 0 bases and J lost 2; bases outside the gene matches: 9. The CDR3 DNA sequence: TGCGCCAGCAGTGAGTCTACCAGGGGACTAGCCTTCACAGATACGCAGTATTTT. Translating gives CASSESTRGLAFTDTQYF.

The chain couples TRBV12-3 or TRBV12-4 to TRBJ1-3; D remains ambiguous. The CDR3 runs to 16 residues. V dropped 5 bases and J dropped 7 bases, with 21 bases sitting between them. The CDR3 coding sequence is TGTGCCAGCAGTGACCTCACCCAACGGTGGGGTAACACCATATATTTT. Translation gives CASSDLTQRWGNTIYF.

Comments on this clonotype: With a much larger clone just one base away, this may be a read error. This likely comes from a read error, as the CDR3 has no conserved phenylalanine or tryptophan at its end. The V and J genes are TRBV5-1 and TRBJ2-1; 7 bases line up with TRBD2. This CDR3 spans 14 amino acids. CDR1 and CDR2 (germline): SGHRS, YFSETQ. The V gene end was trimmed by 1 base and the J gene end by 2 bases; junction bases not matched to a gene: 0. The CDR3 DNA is TGCGCCAGCAGCTTGACTAGCGCCTACAATGAGCAGTTCCTC. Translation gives CASSLTSAYNEQFL.

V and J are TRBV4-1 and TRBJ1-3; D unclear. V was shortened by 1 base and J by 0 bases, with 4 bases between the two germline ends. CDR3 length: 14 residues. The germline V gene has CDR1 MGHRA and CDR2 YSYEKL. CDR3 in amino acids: CASSQVGSGNTIYF. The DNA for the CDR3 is TGCGCCAGCAGCCAAGTGGGCTCTGGAAACACCATATATTTT.

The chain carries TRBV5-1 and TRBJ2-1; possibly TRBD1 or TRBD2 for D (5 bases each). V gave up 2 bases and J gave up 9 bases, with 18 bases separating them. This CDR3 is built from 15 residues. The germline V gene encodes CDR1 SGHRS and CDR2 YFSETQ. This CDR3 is CASSFSGASRGEQFF. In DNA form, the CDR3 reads TGCGCCAGCAGCTTCTCCGGGGCAAGCCGGGGTGAGCAGTTCTTC.

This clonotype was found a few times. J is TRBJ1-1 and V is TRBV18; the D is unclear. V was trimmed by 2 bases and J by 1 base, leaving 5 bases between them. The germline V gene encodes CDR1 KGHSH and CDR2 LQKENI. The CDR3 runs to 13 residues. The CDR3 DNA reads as TGTGCCAGCTCACCATTGGAGAACACTGAAGCTTTCTTT. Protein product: CASSPLENTEAFF.

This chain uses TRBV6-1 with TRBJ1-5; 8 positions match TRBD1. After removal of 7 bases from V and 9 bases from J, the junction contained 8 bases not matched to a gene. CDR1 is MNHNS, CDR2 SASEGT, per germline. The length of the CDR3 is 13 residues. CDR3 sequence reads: CASKDRESGPQHF. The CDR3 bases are TGTGCCAGCAAGGACAGGGAATCTGGGCCCCAGCATTTT.

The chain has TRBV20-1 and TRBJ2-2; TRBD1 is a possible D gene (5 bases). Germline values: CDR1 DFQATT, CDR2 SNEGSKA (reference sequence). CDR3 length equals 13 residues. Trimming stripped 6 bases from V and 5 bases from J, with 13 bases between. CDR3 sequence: CSAMGPRTGELFF. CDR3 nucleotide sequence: TGCAGTGCGATGGGGCCTCGTACCGGGGAGCTGTTTTTT.

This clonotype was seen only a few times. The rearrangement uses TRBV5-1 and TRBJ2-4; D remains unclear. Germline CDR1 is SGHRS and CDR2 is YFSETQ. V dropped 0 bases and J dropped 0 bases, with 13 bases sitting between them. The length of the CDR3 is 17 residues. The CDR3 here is CASSLEATLRAKNIQYF. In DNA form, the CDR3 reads TGCGCCAGCAGCTTGGAGGCTACCCTACGAGCCAAAAACATTCAGTACTTC.

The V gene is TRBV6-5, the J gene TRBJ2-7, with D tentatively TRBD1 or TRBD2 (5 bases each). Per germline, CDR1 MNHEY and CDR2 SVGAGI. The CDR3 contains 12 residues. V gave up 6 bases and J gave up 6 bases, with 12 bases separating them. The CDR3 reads CASRKGGGEQYF. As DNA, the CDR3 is TGTGCCAGCAGGAAGGGTGGGGGCGAGCAGTACTTC.